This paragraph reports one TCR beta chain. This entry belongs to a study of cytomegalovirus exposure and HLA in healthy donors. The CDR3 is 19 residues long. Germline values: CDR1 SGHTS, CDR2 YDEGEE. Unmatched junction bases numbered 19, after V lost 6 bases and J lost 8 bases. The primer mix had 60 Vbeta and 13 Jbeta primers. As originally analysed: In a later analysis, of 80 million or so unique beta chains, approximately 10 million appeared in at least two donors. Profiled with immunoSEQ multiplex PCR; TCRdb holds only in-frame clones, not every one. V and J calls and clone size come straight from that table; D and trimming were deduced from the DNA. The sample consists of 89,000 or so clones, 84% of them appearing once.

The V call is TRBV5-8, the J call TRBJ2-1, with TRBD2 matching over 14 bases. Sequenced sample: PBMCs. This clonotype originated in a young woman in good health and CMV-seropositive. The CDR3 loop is CASKRLAGGPGVPGDEQFF. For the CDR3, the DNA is TGTGCCAGCAAAAGACTAGCGGGGGGGCCTGGGGTCCCGGGGGATGAGCAGTTCTTC.